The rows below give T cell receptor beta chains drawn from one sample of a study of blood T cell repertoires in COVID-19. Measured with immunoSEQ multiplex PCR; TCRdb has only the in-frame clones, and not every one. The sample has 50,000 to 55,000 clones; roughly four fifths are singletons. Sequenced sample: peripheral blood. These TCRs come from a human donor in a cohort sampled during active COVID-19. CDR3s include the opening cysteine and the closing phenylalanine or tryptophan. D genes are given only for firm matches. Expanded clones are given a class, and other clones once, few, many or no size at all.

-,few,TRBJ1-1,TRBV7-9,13,CASGSLANTEAFF,TGTGCCAGCGGGAGCCTCGCGAACACTGAAGCTTTCTTT
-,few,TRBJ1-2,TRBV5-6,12,CASSWGADGYTF,TGTGCCAGCAGCTGGGGCGCGGATGGCTACACCTTC
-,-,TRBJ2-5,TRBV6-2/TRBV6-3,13,CASTPTPPGAQYF,TGTGCCAGCACCCCGACTCCCCCCGGGGCCCAGTACTTC
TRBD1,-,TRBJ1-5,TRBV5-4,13,CASGTGGHQPQHF,TGTGCCAGCGGCACAGGGGGCCATCAGCCCCAGCATTTT
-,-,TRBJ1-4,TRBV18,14,CASSADTPNEKLFF,TGTGCCAGCTCAGCGGACACCCCTAATGAAAAACTGTTTTTT
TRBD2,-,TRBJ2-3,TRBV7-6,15,CASSLGLAGEDTQYF,TGTGCCAGCAGCTTAGGACTAGCGGGAGAAGATACGCAGTATTTT
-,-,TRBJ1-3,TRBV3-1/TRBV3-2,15,CASRNREISGNTIYF,TGTGCCAGCCGTAACCGAGAGATCTCTGGAAACACCATATATTTT
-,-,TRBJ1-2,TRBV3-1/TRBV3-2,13,CASSPGSRYGYTF,TGTGCCAGCAGCCCAGGGTCCCGGTATGGCTACACCTTC
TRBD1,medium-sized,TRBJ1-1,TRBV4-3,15,CASSLSTGGGTEAFF,TGCGCCAGCAGCCTATCGACAGGGGGCGGAACTGAAGCTTTCTTT
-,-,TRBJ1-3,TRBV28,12,CASSLRGNTIYF,TGTGCCAGCAGTTTACGTGGAAACACCATATATTTT
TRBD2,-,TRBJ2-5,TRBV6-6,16,CASSYPTSGAEETQYF,TGTGCCAGCAGTTACCCCACTAGCGGGGCTGAAGAGACCCAGTACTTC
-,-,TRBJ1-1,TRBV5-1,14,CASRPGVSNTEAFF,TGCGCCAGCAGGCCAGGGGTCTCGAACACTGAAGCTTTCTTT
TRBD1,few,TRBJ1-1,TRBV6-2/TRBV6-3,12,CASSTGGTEAFF,TGTGCCAGCAGCACAGGGGGCACTGAAGCTTTCTTT
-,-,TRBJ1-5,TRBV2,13,CAGSRGSGQPQHF,TGTGCCGGATCCAGGGGTTCGGGGCAGCCCCAGCATTTT
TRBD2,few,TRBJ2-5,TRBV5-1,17,CASSFGRTSGVKETQYF,TGCGCCAGCAGCTTTGGTCGGACTAGCGGGGTAAAAGAGACCCAGTACTTC
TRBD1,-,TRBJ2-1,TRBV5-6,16,CASSKPGQGRFNEQFF,TGTGCCAGCAGTAAGCCGGGACAGGGAAGGTTCAATGAGCAGTTCTTC
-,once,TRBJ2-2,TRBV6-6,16,CASSRQAGEYTGELFF,TGTGCCAGCAGCCGGCAGGCAGGGGAGTACACCGGGGAGCTGTTTTTT
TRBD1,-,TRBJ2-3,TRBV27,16,CASSFKGQGIGGTQYF,TGTGCCAGCAGTTTTAAGGGACAGGGGATAGGGGGTACGCAGTATTTT
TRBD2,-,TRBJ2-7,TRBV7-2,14,CASKRDYSSYEQYF,TGTGCCAGCAAGCGGGACTATAGCTCCTACGAGCAGTACTTC
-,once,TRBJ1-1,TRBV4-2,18,CASSQVVLVGAENTEAFF,TGTGCCAGCAGCCAAGTTGTTTTAGTAGGGGCAGAGAACACTGAAGCTTTCTTT
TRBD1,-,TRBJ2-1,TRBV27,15,CASSSGTVSYNEQFF,TGTGCCAGCAGTTCCGGGACAGTCTCCTACAATGAGCAGTTCTTC
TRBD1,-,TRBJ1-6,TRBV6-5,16,CASSFKGGQTNSPLHF,TGTGCCAGCAGTTTTAAGGGGGGACAGACTAATTCACCCCTCCACTTT
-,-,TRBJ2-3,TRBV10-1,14,CASSAEVETDTQYF,TGCGCCAGCAGTGCGGAGGTTGAAACAGATACGCAGTATTTT
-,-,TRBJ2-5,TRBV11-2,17,CASSLRTGPVLSETQYF,TGTGCCAGCAGCCTCCGTACGGGTCCGGTTTTGAGCGAGACCCAGTACTTC
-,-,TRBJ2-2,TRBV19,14,CASSIGQARGELFF,TGTGCCAGTAGTATAGGACAGGCCCGCGGGGAGCTGTTTTTT
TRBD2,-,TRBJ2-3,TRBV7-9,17,CASSVTSGGSSTDTQYF,TGTGCCAGCAGCGTAACTAGCGGGGGGTCTAGCACAGATACGCAGTATTTT
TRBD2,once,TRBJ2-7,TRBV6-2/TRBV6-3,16,CASSFLFSGGPYEQYF,TGTGCCAGCAGTTTTCTCTTTAGCGGGGGGCCCTACGAGCAGTACTTC
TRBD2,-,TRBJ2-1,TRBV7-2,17,CASSPRQGLAGGNEQFF,TGTGCCAGCAGCCCCAGGCAGGGACTAGCGGGGGGTAATGAGCAGTTCTTC
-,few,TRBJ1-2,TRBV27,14,CASTTQGSNYGYTF,TGTGCCAGCACAACCCAGGGTTCTAACTATGGCTACACCTTC
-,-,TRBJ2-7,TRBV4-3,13,CASSQGGFGEQYF,TGCGCCAGCAGCCAAGGAGGGTTCGGCGAGCAGTACTTC
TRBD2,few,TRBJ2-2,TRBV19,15,CASSMLAGTTGELFF,TGTGCCAGTAGTATGCTAGCGGGGACCACCGGGGAGCTGTTTTTT
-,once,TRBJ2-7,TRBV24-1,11,CATSDLQRQYF,TGTGCCACCAGTGATTTGCAGCGGCAGTACTTC
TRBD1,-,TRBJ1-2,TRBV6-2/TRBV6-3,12,CASSYRTGGYTF,TGTGCCAGCAGTTACAGGACAGGTGGCTACACCTTC
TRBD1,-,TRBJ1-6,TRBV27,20,CASSSRSRTSTGGLDSPLHF,TGTGCCAGCAGTTCCCGTTCTAGGACCTCGACAGGGGGCTTAGATTCACCCCTCCACTTT
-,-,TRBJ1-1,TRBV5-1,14,CASSLVTMNTEAFF,TGCGCCAGCAGCCTCGTCACTATGAACACTGAAGCTTTCTTT
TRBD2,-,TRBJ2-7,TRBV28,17,CASSYAIAGGLSSEQYF,TGTGCCAGCAGTTATGCGATTGCGGGAGGCCTCTCGTCCGAGCAGTACTTC
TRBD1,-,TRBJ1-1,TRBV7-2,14,CASSLEGAATEAFF,TGTGCCAGCAGCTTAGAGGGGGCGGCGACTGAAGCTTTCTTT
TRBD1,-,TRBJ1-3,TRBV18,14,CASSRTGGENTIYF,TGTGCCAGCTCCCGGACAGGGGGCGAAAACACCATATATTTT
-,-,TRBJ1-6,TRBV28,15,CASSLPRTDGSPLHF,TGTGCCAGCAGTTTACCCCGGACAGACGGCTCACCCCTCCACTTT
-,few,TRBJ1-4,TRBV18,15,CASSPDPGGDEKLFF,TGTGCCAGCTCACCCGACCCCGGAGGTGATGAAAAACTGTTTTTT
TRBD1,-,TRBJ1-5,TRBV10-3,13,CAISGTGRQPQHF,TGTGCCATTTCCGGGACAGGGCGTCAGCCCCAGCATTTT
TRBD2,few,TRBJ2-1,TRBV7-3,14,CASSLGLAADGQFF,TGTGCCAGCAGCTTGGGGCTAGCGGCTGATGGGCAGTTCTTC
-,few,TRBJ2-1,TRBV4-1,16,CASSPPRGNSYNEQFF,TGCGCCAGCAGCCCTCCAAGAGGGAACTCCTACAATGAGCAGTTCTTC
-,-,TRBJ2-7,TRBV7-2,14,CASSPFGSSYEQYF,TGTGCCAGCAGCCCGTTCGGGTCTTCCTACGAGCAGTACTTC
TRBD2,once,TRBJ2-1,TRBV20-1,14,CSASSDGGVYEQFF,TGCAGTGCTAGTTCAGACGGGGGGGTGTATGAGCAGTTCTTC
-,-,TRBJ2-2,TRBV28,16,CASSFFRGTNTGELFF,TGTGCCAGCAGTTTTTTCAGGGGCACGAACACCGGGGAGCTGTTTTTT
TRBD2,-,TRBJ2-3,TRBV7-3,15,CASSPSGGPTDTQYF,TGTGCCAGCAGCCCTAGCGGGGGCCCCACAGATACGCAGTATTTT
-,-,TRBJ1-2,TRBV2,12,CASSGQTHGYTF,TGTGCCAGCAGTGGGCAGACTCATGGCTACACCTTC
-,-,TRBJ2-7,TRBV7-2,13,CASSLQGNYEQYF,TGTGCCAGCAGCTTACAGGGGAACTACGAGCAGTACTTC
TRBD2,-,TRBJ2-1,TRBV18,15,CASSPGSGGYNEQFF,TGTGCCAGCTCACCGGGCAGCGGGGGCTACAATGAGCAGTTCTTC